One and the same sample provided the 7 T cell receptor beta chains below, sequenced in a study of control samples from healthy donors and cancer patients. Generated by immunoSEQ multiplex PCR, the TCRdb table keeps only in-frame clones and is missing some. Here the sample spans 150,000 to 180,000 clones, 94% being singletons. Sequenced sample: blood. These receptors were collected from a man between 35 and 55 years old in good health.

V is TRBV4-1 and J is TRBJ2-1, with 7 positions matching TRBD2. Germline CDR1 reads MGHRA; CDR2 reads YSYEKL. V dropped 4 bases and J dropped 6; count of bases not matched to a gene: 9. The CDR3 contains 15 residues. In nucleotides, the CDR3 is TGCGCCAGCAGCCGGCGGCTAGCGGTTCTCAATGAGCAGTTCTTC. It yields the protein CASSRRLAVLNEQFF.

The chain couples TRBV5-8 to TRBJ2-7, with a weak D call TRBD2 (7 bases). The germline V gene encodes CDR1 SGHTS and CDR2 YDEGEE. The CDR3 is 14 amino acids. V shed 4 bases and J shed 5 bases, with 16 bases lying between them. For the CDR3, the DNA is TGTGCCAGCAGCCCCCGGGGGGCGGTCCACGAGCAGTACTTC. It codes for CASSPRGAVHEQYF.

The V and J genes are TRBV28 and TRBJ1-1; 7 nucleotides line up with TRBD1. CDR1 is MDHEN and CDR2 is SYDVKM in the germline V gene. The CDR3 length is 15 residues. V lost 3 bases and J lost 0; bases outside the gene matches: 4. This CDR3 is CASSFSGQLNTEAFF. In DNA form, the CDR3 reads TGTGCCAGCAGTTTCTCGGGACAGCTGAACACTGAAGCTTTCTTT.

J is TRBJ2-7 and V is TRBV30; D assignment may be TRBD1 or TRBD2 (6 bases each). This CDR3 contains 14 residues. Germline values: CDR1 GTSNPN, CDR2 SVGIG (reference sequence). Trimming stripped 1 base from V and 6 bases from J, with 16 bases between. The CDR3 loop reads CAWSEGGGGFEQYF. CDR3 in DNA: TGTGCCTGGAGTGAGGGGGGAGGAGGGTTCGAGCAGTACTTC.

This chain uses TRBV10-3 with TRBJ2-3, with 7 nucleotides matching TRBD2. The CDR3 extends over 14 amino acids. CDR1 and CDR2 from the germline V gene are ENHRY and SYGVKD. After removal of 4 bases from V and 3 bases from J, the junction contained 4 bases not matched to a gene. The CDR3 DNA reads as TGTGCCATCAGTGGGGGGGGTCCTACAGATACGCAGTATTTT. It encodes CAISGGGPTDTQYF.

The V call is TRBV19, the J call TRBJ2-1; D gene unclear. The CDR3 is made up of 14 amino acids. CDR1 is LNHDA and CDR2 is SQIVND in the germline V gene (reference sequence). With 1 base removed from V and 9 bases from J, the gap between germline ends came to 13 bases. CDR3 coding DNA: TGTGCCAGTAGTATAGGTGGAGTACCGGGTGAGCAGTTCTTC. Translating it yields CASSIGGVPGEQFF.

This chain joins TRBV7-6 and TRBJ1-1; D is undetermined. This CDR3 region has 14 residues. The germline V and J ends were trimmed by 3 bases and 3 bases, with 11 bases remaining between them. Germline V CDR1 and CDR2: SGHVS, FNYEAQ. This chain's CDR3 is CASSFRAGDTEAFF. The CDR3 DNA reads as TGTGCCAGCAGCTTTAGGGCAGGAGACACTGAAGCTTTCTTT.